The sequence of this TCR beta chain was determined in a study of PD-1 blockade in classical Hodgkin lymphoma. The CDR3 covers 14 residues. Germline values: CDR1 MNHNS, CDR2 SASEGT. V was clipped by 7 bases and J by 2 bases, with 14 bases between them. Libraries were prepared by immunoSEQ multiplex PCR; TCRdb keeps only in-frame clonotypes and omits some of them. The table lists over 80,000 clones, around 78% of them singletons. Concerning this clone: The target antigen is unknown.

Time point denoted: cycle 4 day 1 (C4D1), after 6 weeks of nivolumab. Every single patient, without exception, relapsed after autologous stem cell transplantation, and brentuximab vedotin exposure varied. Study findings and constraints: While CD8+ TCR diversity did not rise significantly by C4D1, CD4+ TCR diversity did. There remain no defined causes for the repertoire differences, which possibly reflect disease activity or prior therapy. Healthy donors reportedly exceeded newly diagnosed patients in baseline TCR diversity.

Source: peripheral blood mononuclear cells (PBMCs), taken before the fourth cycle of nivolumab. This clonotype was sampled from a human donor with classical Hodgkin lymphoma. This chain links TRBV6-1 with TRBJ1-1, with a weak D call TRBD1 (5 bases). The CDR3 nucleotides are TGTGCCAGCATTCTTGGCGGGGGAAACACTGAAGCTTTCTTT. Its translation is CASILGGGNTEAFF.